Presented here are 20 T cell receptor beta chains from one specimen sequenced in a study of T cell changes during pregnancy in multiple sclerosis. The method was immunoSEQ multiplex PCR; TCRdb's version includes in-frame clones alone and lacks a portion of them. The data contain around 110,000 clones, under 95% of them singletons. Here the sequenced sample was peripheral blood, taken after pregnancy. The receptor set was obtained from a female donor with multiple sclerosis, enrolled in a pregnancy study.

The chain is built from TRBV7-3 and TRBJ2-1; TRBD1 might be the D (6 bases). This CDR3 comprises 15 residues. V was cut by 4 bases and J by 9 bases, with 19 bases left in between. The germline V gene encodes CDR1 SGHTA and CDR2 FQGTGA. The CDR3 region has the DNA TGTGCCAGCAGCTCACAGGGAAGCCTTTGGTCTGAGCAGTTCTTC. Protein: CASSSQGSLWSEQFF.

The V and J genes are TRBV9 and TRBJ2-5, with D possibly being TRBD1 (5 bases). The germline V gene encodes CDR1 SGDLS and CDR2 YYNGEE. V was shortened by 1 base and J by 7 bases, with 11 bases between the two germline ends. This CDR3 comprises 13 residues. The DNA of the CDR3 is TGTGCCAGCAGCGTAAACCCCCAGGGGACCCAGTACTTC. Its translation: CASSVNPQGTQYF.

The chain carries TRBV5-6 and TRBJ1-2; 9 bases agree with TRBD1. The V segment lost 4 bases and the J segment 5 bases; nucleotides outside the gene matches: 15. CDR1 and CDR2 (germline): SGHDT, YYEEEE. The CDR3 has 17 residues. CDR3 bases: TGTGCCAGCAGCCGCTTTCGTACAGGGGGCGAGAGATATGGCTACACCTTC. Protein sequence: CASSRFRTGGERYGYTF.

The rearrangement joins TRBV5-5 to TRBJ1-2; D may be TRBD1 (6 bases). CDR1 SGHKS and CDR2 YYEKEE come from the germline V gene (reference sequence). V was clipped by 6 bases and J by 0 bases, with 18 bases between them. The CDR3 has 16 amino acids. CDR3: CASTLSGGTSNYGYTF. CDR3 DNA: TGTGCCAGCACCCTCTCGGGGGGCACCTCTAACTATGGCTACACCTTC. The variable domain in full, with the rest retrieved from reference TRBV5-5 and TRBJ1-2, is DAGVTQSPTHLIKTRGQQVTLRCSPISGHKSVSWYQQVLGQGPQFIFQYYEKEERGRGNFPDRFSARQFPNYSSELNVNALLLGDSALYLCASTLSGGTSNYGYTFGSGTRLTVV.

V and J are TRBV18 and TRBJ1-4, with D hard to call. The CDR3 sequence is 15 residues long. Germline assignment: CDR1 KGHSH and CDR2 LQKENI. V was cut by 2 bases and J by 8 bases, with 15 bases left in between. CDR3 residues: CASSPASGRNEKLFF. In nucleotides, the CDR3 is TGTGCCAGCTCACCAGCCTCGGGGAGGAACGAAAAACTGTTTTTT.

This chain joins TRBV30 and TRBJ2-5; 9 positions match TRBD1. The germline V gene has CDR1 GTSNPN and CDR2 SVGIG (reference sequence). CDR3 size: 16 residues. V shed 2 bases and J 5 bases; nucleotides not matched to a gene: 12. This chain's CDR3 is CAWSTSGTGTRETQYF. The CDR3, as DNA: TGTGCCTGGAGTACATCCGGGACAGGGACCCGGGAGACCCAGTACTTC.

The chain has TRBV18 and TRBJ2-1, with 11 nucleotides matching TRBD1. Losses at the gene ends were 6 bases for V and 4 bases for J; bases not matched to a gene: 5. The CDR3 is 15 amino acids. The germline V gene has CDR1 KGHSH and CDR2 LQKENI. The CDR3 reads CASSQGQGVYNEQFF. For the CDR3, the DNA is TGTGCCAGCTCCCAGGGACAGGGGGTATACAATGAGCAGTTCTTC.

The CDR3 loop is CASSETGQNQPQHF. CDR3 DNA sequence: TGTGCCAGCAGTGAAACAGGGCAGAATCAGCCCCAGCATTTT. The chain has TRBV2 and TRBJ1-5; tentatively, D is TRBD1 (6 bases). CDR3 size: 14 residues. Between the trimmed V and J ends, which lost 2 bases and 4 bases, there was a span of 9 bases. The V gene's germline CDR1 is SNHLY and CDR2 FYNNEI.

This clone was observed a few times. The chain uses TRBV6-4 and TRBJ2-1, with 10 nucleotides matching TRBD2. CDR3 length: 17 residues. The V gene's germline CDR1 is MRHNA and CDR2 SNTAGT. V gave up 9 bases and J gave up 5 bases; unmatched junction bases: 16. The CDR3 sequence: CARGPSLAGVSHNEQFF. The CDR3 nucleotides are TGTGCCAGAGGCCCCTCTCTAGCGGGAGTGTCTCACAATGAGCAGTTCTTC.

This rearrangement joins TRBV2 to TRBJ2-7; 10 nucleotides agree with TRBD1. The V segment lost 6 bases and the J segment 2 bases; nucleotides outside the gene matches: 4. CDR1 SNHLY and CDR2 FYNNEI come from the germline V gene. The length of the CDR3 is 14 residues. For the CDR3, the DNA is TGTGCCAGCAGGACGGGACAGGGGACCTACGAGCAGTACTTC. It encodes CASRTGQGTYEQYF.

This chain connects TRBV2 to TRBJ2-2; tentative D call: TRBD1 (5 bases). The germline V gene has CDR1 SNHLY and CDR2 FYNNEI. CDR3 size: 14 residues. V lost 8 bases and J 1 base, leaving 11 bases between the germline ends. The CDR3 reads CASGSGLNTGELFF. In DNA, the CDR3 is TGTGCCAGCGGCTCAGGGTTGAACACCGGGGAGCTGTTTTTT.

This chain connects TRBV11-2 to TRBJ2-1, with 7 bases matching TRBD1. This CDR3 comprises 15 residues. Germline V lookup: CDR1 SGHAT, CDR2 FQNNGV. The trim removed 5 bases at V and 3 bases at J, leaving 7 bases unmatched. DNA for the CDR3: TGTGCCAGCAGCGGACGCCGGGACAGCTACAATGAGCAGTTCTTC. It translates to CASSGRRDSYNEQFF.

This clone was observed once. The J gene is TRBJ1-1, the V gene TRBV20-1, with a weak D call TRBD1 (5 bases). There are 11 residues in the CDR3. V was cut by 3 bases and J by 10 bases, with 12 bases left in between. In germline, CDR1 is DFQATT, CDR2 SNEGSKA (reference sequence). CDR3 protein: CSARTSGGAFF. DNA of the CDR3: TGCAGTGCTAGGACTTCGGGGGGAGCTTTCTTT.

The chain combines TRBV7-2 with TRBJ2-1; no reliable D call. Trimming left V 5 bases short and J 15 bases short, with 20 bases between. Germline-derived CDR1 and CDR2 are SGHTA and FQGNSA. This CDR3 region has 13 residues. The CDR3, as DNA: TGTGCCAGCAGCGCCGACCCGGGTAGTCCAATGTTCTTC. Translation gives CASSADPGSPMFF.

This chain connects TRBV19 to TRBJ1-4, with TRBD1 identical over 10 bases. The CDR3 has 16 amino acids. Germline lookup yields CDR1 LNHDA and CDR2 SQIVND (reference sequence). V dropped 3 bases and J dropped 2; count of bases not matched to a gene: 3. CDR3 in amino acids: CASSMLTGGTNEKLFF. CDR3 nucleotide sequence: TGTGCCAGTAGTATGCTGACAGGGGGCACTAATGAAAAACTGTTTTTT.

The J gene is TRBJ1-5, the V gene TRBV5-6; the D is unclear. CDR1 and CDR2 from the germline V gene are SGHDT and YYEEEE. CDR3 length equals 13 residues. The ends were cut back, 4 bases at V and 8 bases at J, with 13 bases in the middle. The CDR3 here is CASSRQNWEPQHF. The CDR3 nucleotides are TGTGCCAGCAGCCGACAAAATTGGGAGCCCCAGCATTTT.

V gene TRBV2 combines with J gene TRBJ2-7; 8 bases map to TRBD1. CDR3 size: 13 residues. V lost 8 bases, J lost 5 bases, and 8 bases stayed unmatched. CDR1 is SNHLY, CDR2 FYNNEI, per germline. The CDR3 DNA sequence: TGTGCCAGCTACCGGGACAGGTTCCACGAGCAGTACTTC. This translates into CASYRDRFHEQYF.

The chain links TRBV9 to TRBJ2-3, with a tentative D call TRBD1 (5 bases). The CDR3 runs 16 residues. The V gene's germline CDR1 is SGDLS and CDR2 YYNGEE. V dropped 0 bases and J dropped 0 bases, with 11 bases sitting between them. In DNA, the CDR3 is TGTGCCAGCAGCGTAGATCCAGGGCTTAGCACAGATACGCAGTATTTT. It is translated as CASSVDPGLSTDTQYF.

The CDR3 region has the DNA TGCGCCAGCAGCCAATGGACAGAGAATCAGCCCCAGCATTTT. Encoded protein: CASSQWTENQPQHF. The chain uses TRBV4-1 and TRBJ1-5; D possibly corresponds to TRBD1 (6 bases). Trimming stripped 2 bases from V and 4 bases from J, with 9 bases between. There are 14 residues in the CDR3. From germline, CDR1 is MGHRA and CDR2 YSYEKL.

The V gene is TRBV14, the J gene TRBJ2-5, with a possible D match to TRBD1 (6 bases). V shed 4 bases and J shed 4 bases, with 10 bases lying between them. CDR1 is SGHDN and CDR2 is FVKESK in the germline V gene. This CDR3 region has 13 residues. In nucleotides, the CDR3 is TGTGCCAGCAGCCTGGGGGCGGCAGAGACCCAGTACTTC. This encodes CASSLGAAETQYF.